This T cell receptor beta chain came from a study of blood T cells in healthy people across ages. General study findings and limits: Strong correlation was found linking TCR beta diversity to naive T cell percentage.

Looked up from germline, CDR1 is SNHLY and CDR2 is FYNNEI. V was trimmed by 6 bases and J by 0 bases, leaving 11 bases between them. This CDR3 contains 14 residues. Comment on this clonotype: The antigen remains unidentified.

Alongside a J-beta primer mix, a sample-barcoded 5' primer served in a second PCR lasting roughly 7 to 12 cycles. TCRdb reprocessed the 5' RACE reads via MiXCR and lists one record per CDR3 protein. The sample records some 700,000 distinct CDR3 sequences, about 42% being singletons. The chain recombines TRBV2 with TRBJ2-5, with a weak D call TRBD1 (5 bases). The specimen sequenced was blood. The receptor was derived from a woman aged 55-69 years in good health. The chain's CDR3 is CASRTDRNQETQYF. The CDR3 region has the DNA TGTGCCAGCAGAACAGACAGAAACCAAGAGACCCAGTACTTC.